A selection of T cell receptor beta chains follows, all from one sample in a study of T cells in Graves' hyperthyroidism and ophthalmopathy. Each CDR3 protein is one row after TCRdb ran MiXCR on the multiplex PCR reads. This repertoire shows more than 550,000 distinct CDR3 sequences, under 20% found once; its top ten account for roughly a sixth. Sequencing used blood. The receptor source for this set is a woman between 45 and 65 years old with Graves' hyperthyroidism that later progressed to Graves' ophthalmopathy. The CDR3 runs from the conserved cysteine through the conserved F or W. The D gene is left open where the match is weak. Some rows have no size entry. The others give once, few or many, or a class for an expanded clone.

clone size,V gene,D gene,J gene,CDR3 DNA,CDR3 protein
-,TRBV28,-,TRBJ2-3,TGTGCCAGCAGTAAGGGACCCCACCCAGATACGCAGTATTTT,CASSKGPHPDTQYF
many,TRBV5-1,-,TRBJ2-2,TGCGCCAGCAGCTTGCTCGGGGCCGGGGAGCTGTTTTTT,CASSLLGAGELFF
few,TRBV30,TRBD1,TRBJ1-5,TGTGCCTGCCGGACAGGGGGCAATCAGCCCCAGCATTTT,CACRTGGNQPQHF
-,TRBV7-7,TRBD1,TRBJ1-5,TGTGCTAGCAGCTTACCGTGGGGTAGACCGGGACAGATGACTTACCCTAATCAGCCCCAGCATTTT,CASSLPWGRPGQMTYPNQPQHF
many,TRBV28,-,TRBJ1-5,TGTGCCAGCAGTTTAGGGGGTGGCCATGATCAGCCCCAGCATTTT,CASSLGGGHDQPQHF
-,TRBV7-2,TRBD1,TRBJ1-3,TGTGCCAGCAGTTCGCACAAGGGGGCCTCTGGAAACACCATATATTTT,CASSSHKGASGNTIYF
-,TRBV20-1,-,TRBJ1-2,TGCAGTGCTACGGCTGGTAGGGTCAATGGCTACACCTTC,CSATAGRVNGYTF
few,TRBV9,TRBD1,TRBJ1-2,TGTGCCAGCAGCCCCCGGACAGGGTCGAGCTATGGCTACACCTTC,CASSPRTGSSYGYTF
-,TRBV6-5,-,TRBJ1-5,TGTGCCAGCAGTTACTCGGGAACAGGGTCGGGTCAGCCCCAGCATTTT,CASSYSGTGSGQPQHF
many,TRBV3-1,TRBD1,TRBJ1-2,TGTGCCAGCAGCCCTACCCTGGGACAGACTTATGGCTACACCTTC,CASSPTLGQTYGYTF
many,TRBV9,-,TRBJ1-1,TGTGCCAGCAGCGCCCAAGTTAACACTGAAGCTTTCTTT,CASSAQVNTEAFF
-,TRBV6-5,-,TRBJ2-1,TGTGCCAGCAGTTACCAGGTGGCAGACAATGAGCAGTTCTTC,CASSYQVADNEQFF
many,TRBV2,TRBD1,TRBJ1-4,TGTGCCAGCAGTCGTGACAGGGGGAATGAAAAACTGTTTTTT,CASSRDRGNEKLFF
-,TRBV30,TRBD1,TRBJ1-1,TGTGCCTGGAGTGTACAGGGGACATCCCCCGACACTGAAGCTTTCTTT,CAWSVQGTSPDTEAFF
-,TRBV14,-,TRBJ2-5,TGTGCCAGCAGTCTTTCATTGTTCCAAGAGACCCAGTACTTC,CASSLSLFQETQYF
few,TRBV6-1,-,TRBJ2-2,TGTGCCAGCAGTGAGGCATCAAACACCGGGGAGCTGTTTTTT,CASSEASNTGELFF
-,TRBV28,-,TRBJ2-7,TGTGCCAGCAGTCCAGGGTACGCCTACGAGCAGTACTTC,CASSPGYAYEQYF
-,TRBV7-8,-,TRBJ1-6,TGTGCCAGCAGCTTATCGAGGCAGAATAATTCACCCCTCCACTTT,CASSLSRQNNSPLHF
-,TRBV19,-,TRBJ1-3,TGTGCCAGTGAGGTAGCGTCTGGAAACACCATATATTTT,CASEVASGNTIYF
-,TRBV4-2,TRBD2,TRBJ2-7,TGTACCAGCAGCCAGGAAACGGGGGGGCGGTTCTACGAGCAGTACTTC,CTSSQETGGRFYEQYF
few,TRBV20-1,-,TRBJ2-1,TGCAGTGCTGTGAAGGCTCTGAGCTCCTACAATGAGCAGTTCTTC,CSAVKALSSYNEQFF
-,TRBV27,TRBD1,TRBJ2-7,TGTGCCAGCGGGACGGGACAGGGAATCCACGAGCAGTACTTC,CASGTGQGIHEQYF
-,TRBV7-9,-,TRBJ1-5,TGTGCCAGCAGCGACCTAAGGGCAAAAGGGGGCAATCAGCCCCAGCATTTT,CASSDLRAKGGNQPQHF
-,TRBV29-1,-,TRBJ2-1,TGCAGCGTTGAACAGGGCCGGGGCCACAATGAGCAGTTCTTC,CSVEQGRGHNEQFF
few,TRBV19,TRBD1,TRBJ1-5,TGTGCCAGTAGTCTACAGGGGGTTCTTTGGCAGCCCCAGCATTTT,CASSLQGVLWQPQHF
-,TRBV29-1,TRBD2,TRBJ2-2,TGCAGCGTTGTTGGGGCTAGCGGGGGCACGCGGGAGCTGTTTTTT,CSVVGASGGTRELFF
-,TRBV12-3/TRBV12-4,-,TRBJ2-5,TGTGCCAGCAGTTGGGGACAAACAGAGACCCAGTACTTC,CASSWGQTETQYF
many,TRBV7-2,-,TRBJ1-2,TGTGCCAGCAAAGCGGCAGGAATTCACTATGGCTACACCTTC,CASKAAGIHYGYTF
few,TRBV2,TRBD1,TRBJ1-5,TGTGCCAGCAGTGAAGGGACAGGGGGGAAAAATCAGCCCCAGCATTTT,CASSEGTGGKNQPQHF
-,TRBV5-6,-,TRBJ2-3,TGTGCCAGCAGCTTCCGGACCGCAGATACGCAGTATTTT,CASSFRTADTQYF
-,TRBV7-6,-,TRBJ1-2,TGTGCCAGCAGCCCCACACGGGACTCGCCTATCTATGGCTACACCTTC,CASSPTRDSPIYGYTF
many,TRBV7-2,-,TRBJ1-1,TGTGCCAGCAGACCCAACGGGGTAATACACACTGAAGCTTTCTTT,CASRPNGVIHTEAFF
many,TRBV9,-,TRBJ1-5,TGTGCCAGCAGCGTAGACGGGACGGGCAATCAGCCCCAGCATTTT,CASSVDGTGNQPQHF
few,TRBV7-2,-,TRBJ1-3,TGTGCCAGCAGCCCTCGCATGAGCTCTGGAAACACCATATATTTT,CASSPRMSSGNTIYF
-,TRBV29-1,-,TRBJ1-1,TGCAGCGTAGAGATACCGGCGGGAGCTTTCTTT,CSVEIPAGAFF
many,TRBV20-1,-,TRBJ2-3,TGCAGTGCTCAGACTAGGGGTTCGGGCACAGATACGCAGTATTTT,CSAQTRGSGTDTQYF
many,TRBV5-6,-,TRBJ2-7,TGTGCCAGCAGCTTAAGCCTGGGGCCCTACGAGCAGTACTTC,CASSLSLGPYEQYF
many,TRBV6-1,TRBD2,TRBJ2-5,TGTGCCAGCAGGGGGACGGGAGGTGAGACCCAGTACTTC,CASRGTGGETQYF
-,TRBV4-1,TRBD1,TRBJ2-7,TGCGCCAGCAGCCAAAGGTCAGGGGGCAGCGACGAGCAGTACTTC,CASSQRSGGSDEQYF
few,TRBV4-2,-,TRBJ2-2,TGTGCCAGCAGCCAAGTACAGCCGAACACCGGGGAGCTGTTTTTT,CASSQVQPNTGELFF
-,TRBV20-1,-,TRBJ2-1,TGCAGTGGCAGATCAGGGTCGGGCTCCTACAATGAGCAGTTCTTC,CSGRSGSGSYNEQFF
-,TRBV29-1,TRBD2,TRBJ2-3,TGCAGCGTTGAAGGGGCTAGCGGGGGGGAACGATATATCACAGATACGCAGTATTTT,CSVEGASGGERYITDTQYF
many,TRBV7-2,-,TRBJ2-7,TGTGCCAGCAGCTTAAACGCAGGCGGCTCCTACGAGCAGTACTTC,CASSLNAGGSYEQYF
many,TRBV3-1,TRBD2,TRBJ2-3,TGTGCCAGCAGCCTCCGGCGGGCCGGGGGGGGCACAGATACGCAGTATTTT,CASSLRRAGGGTDTQYF
-,TRBV3-1,-,TRBJ1-1,TGTGCCAGCAGCCCCTATGTTAGAGTCAGGGGAGACACTGAAGCTTTCTTT,CASSPYVRVRGDTEAFF
-,TRBV12-5,TRBD1,TRBJ1-1,TGTGCTAGTGGTACAGGGACAGGGATCGCTGAAGCTTTCTTT,CASGTGTGIAEAFF
-,TRBV15,-,TRBJ2-2,TGTGCCACCAGCAGAGACAAGGGGAGCACCGGGGAGCTGTTTTTT,CATSRDKGSTGELFF
-,TRBV5-8,-,TRBJ1-2,TGTGCCAGCAGCAGTCGGACAGACTATGGCTACACCTTC,CASSSRTDYGYTF
many,TRBV18,-,TRBJ1-5,TGTGCCAGCTCAGAGAGACAGTACAATCAGCCCCAGCATTTT,CASSERQYNQPQHF
many,TRBV20-1,TRBD2,TRBJ2-3,TGCAGTGGAGCGGGGGTAACCACAGATACGCAGTATTTT,CSGAGVTTDTQYF
few,TRBV25-1,-,TRBJ2-7,TGTGCCAGCAGTGGGACAGATTTCTACGAGCAGTACTTC,CASSGTDFYEQYF
-,TRBV6-1,-,TRBJ1-1,TGTGCCAGCTACCAGGGTTACAGGGACCGGAACACTGAAGCTTTCTTT,CASYQGYRDRNTEAFF
many,TRBV2,-,TRBJ2-2,TGTGCCAGCAGGACAGACTACACCGGGGAGCTGTTTTTT,CASRTDYTGELFF
-,TRBV12-3/TRBV12-4,-,TRBJ2-6,TGTGCCAGCAGTTATAGACAGGCCATTAACTCTGGGGCCAACGTCCTGACTTTC,CASSYRQAINSGANVLTF